The TCR beta chain described here comes from a study of a mutant IDH1 vaccine in newly diagnosed glioma. The wider study: Once 4-6 weeks had passed after radiotherapy alone, vaccination started, or it started with temozolomide cycles. The sex distribution of treated patients was approximately 62% male and roughly 40% female, with a mean age of roughly 40 years.

Germline CDR1 KGHSH, CDR2 LQKENI. Trimming shortened V by 1 base and J by 3 bases, and 13 bases separated the two germline ends. The CDR3 totals 16 residues. Indicated time point: week 23, last vaccination. Vaccination used 300 ug of mutant IDH1 20-mer peptide per dose, with topical imiquimod. Sequencing used immunoSEQ multiplex PCR; TCRdb keeps in-frame clones, though not all of them. In the table there are approximately 39,000 clones, roughly four fifths of which are singletons. Turning to this clone: Its antigen is still unknown.

This material consisted of PBMCs, taken from a glioma patient whose treatment included an IDH1 peptide vaccine. The clonotype originates from a man aged 35 to 55 with glioma. This chain joins TRBV18 and TRBJ1-5; D unresolved. CDR3 sequence: CASSPREGGNNQPQHF. For the CDR3, the DNA is TGTGCCAGCTCACCACGGGAGGGAGGGAACAATCAGCCCCAGCATTTT. Combining the CDR3 with reference TRBV18 and TRBJ1-5 gives the whole variable domain NAGVMQNPRHLVRRRGQEARLRCSPMKGHSHVYWYRQLPEEGLKFMVYLQKENIIDESGMPKERFSAEFPKEGPSILRIQQVVRGDSAAYFCASSPREGGNNQPQHFGDGTRLSIL.